The entry below describes one T cell receptor beta chain. Its specificity is unknown. Sequencing was preceded by expansion of antigen-specific CD4+ T cells with viral peptide pools in the ViraFEST assay. Having been cultured for 10 days, the cells underwent CD4+ T cell isolation. Vaccine recipients lacked prior SARS-CoV-2 infection and had negative nucleocapsid antibodies. Sequencing was performed with immunoSEQ multiplex PCR; in TCRdb, only in-frame clones are kept and a portion is missing. The sample consists of 60,000 to 65,000 clones, 60% to 80% of them appearing once. Germline CDR1 and CDR2: SGHAT and FQNNGV. Trimming pared 2 bases from V and 5 bases from J, leaving 10 bases between. The CDR3 extends over 15 amino acids. This entry is derived from a study of vaccination effects on CD4 cells after COVID-19. The wider study: Subjects were given two BNT162b2 or mRNA-1273 vaccine doses.

Overall study results and limits: Clones arising from infection and from vaccination showed marked clonal contraction late after vaccination. Healthy vaccine recipients' vaccine-induced clones were almost all SARS-CoV-2 mono-reactive. Limitations: small convalescent group and missing early post-infection timepoints.

The TCR originated in a human donor who received a COVID-19 vaccine. Sequenced material: CD4+ T cells from PBMCs cultured with HCoV-OC43 spike peptides, taken before COVID-19 vaccination. Subset here: HCoV-OC43 spike overlapping peptide pool stimulation. V is TRBV11-2 and J is TRBJ1-6; TRBD1 might be the D (6 bases). CDR3 loop: CASSLPPGDNSPLHF. CDR3 nucleotide sequence: TGTGCCAGCAGCTTACCTCCAGGGGATAATTCACCCCTCCACTTT.